This TCR beta chain was sequenced during a study of Ad26.COV2.S vaccination and SARS-CoV-2 variants (dated by TCRdb to the early 2020s). About the study as a whole: Vaccine-arm donors came from COV1001, a multicentre, randomized, double-blind, placebo-controlled phase I-IIa trial of Ad26.COV2.S in healthy adults. TCRbeta repertoire sequencing served as the tool for gauging how specific and how broad the SARS-CoV-2-reactive T cell receptors were following Ad26.COV2.S vaccination. Participants in the trial were split at random into five groups of five each, receiving low-dose or high-dose Ad26.COV2.S once or twice, or else placebo on both occasions. The TCR-sequenced set comprised about 32 samples: some 20 Ad26.COV2.S vaccine recipients, 5 placebo recipients and 8 SARS-CoV-2 convalescent individuals. Ad26.COV2.S was administered intramuscularly at a dose of 5x10^10 or 1x10^11 viral particles, either as one shot or as two shots given 56 days apart. Investigators did not know the trial group allocation while performing experiments and assessing outcomes. Here is what the overall study found, with its caveats: After vaccination, spike-specific CD8+ and CD4+ T cell responses were reported to show substantial breadth. Compared with placebo recipients, Ad26.COV2.S recipients showed higher spike-specific TCR breadth (P = 0.0014). The study was not powered to compare responses between vaccine doses or regimens. According to the authors, total T cell responses may have been underestimated by the TCR breadth and depth analyses. Non-spike TCR breadth was comparable between vaccine and placebo recipients, consistent with the vaccine containing only spike.

The immunoSEQ Assay was used to sequence TCRbeta CDR3 regions. After extraction, genomic DNA underwent amplification by bias-controlled multiplex PCR, followed by high-throughput sequencing. The original pipeline was this. To quantify the absolute abundance of every unique TCRbeta CDR3 region, sequences were collapsed and filtered. T cell fraction was estimated by normalizing TCRbeta template counts to usable DNA, with usable DNA measured through amplification of reference genes found in all nucleated cells. Repertoire TCRs were annotated as SARS-CoV-2-specific by exact matching of V gene, CDR3 amino acid sequence and J gene to a known reactive TCR set. The reference SARS-CoV-2 TCR set was derived from MIRA and filtered for enrichment in COVID-19-positive ImmuneCODE repertoires, a step that removed public or cross-reactive TCRs. Using the MIRA antigens, annotated TCRs were further analysed by specific ORF or by position within an ORF. Breadth was defined as the number of annotated unique rearrangements divided by the total number of unique productive rearrangements, and depth was defined as the summed frequency of the annotated unique rearrangements. Two-sided Wilcoxon rank-sum tests were used to compare TCR breadth between groups. TCRdb took over this immuneACCESS table, retaining in-frame rearrangements with V and J assigned. Such tables are incomplete; in checked studies, under half of the missing clones stem from an unresolved V gene, and the remainder is unexplained. V and J calls and clone size are given by that table; D and trimming were obtained from the DNA. The sample table records 300,000 to 350,000 clones; just over 85% of these occur just once. Of the sample, less than 2% falls within the top ten clones.

The germline V gene (reference sequence) provides CDR1 MNHEY and CDR2 SMNVEV. Unmatched junction bases come to 6, with V trimmed by 4 bases and J by 6 bases. From cysteine to phenylalanine, the CDR3 is 15 amino acids long. The DNA shown is the 45-base CDR3, in frame from base 1. This specimen's treatment or condition label, interpreted: 15 to 20 received Ad26.COV2.S at low or high dose, single or two shots; 5 received placebo; per-sample allocation not given. For vaccine and placebo recipients, the sequenced repertoires came from samples collected on day 63 after the first injection. Cohort 1b enrolled 25 to 30 adults aged 18-55 years at a single site in Boston, USA, between 29 July and 7 August 2020. Ad26.COV2.S was a replication-incompetent adenovirus type 26 vector that expressed a prefusion-stabilized SARS-CoV-2 spike protein derived from the original Wuhan strain. About this clone itself: Its recognized antigen is unknown. There are no base qualities to consult, and no much larger clone falls within one base.

The source was peripheral blood, collected in a trial of Ad26.COV2.S vaccine versus placebo. This receptor was identified in a person aged 18-60 years who received the Ad26.COV2.S COVID-19 vaccine or a placebo. The V and J genes are TRBV27 and TRBJ2-2; TRBD1 matches 9 bases in the middle. The encoded CDR3 is CASSYGGQGSGELFF. In nucleotide form, the sequence is TGTGCCAGCAGTTATGGGGGACAGGGCTCCGGGGAGCTGTTTTTT.